Sequencing of this TCR beta chain was carried out in a study of shared clonotypes between healthy human individuals. Study in general: CD8 memory received one plate per donor, CD8 naive two, CD4 memory three and CD4 naive three. Findings of the study overall: Richness estimates generally favored naive over memory subsets.

The length of the CDR3 is 12 residues. The ends were cut back, 10 bases at V and 0 bases at J, with 10 bases in the middle. CDR1 and CDR2 from the germline V gene are ENHRY and SYGVKD. Researchers partitioned CD4+ cells into CD45RA+ naive and CD45RA-negative memory subsets. Comments on this clone: As yet, its antigen is unknown.

For each subset, genomic DNA was distributed in equal portions over several immunoSEQ plates. Profiling relied on immunoSEQ multiplex PCR, and the TCRdb table lists in-frame clones only, not all of them. The sample lists 2,100,000 or so clones, around 95% occurring once. The rearrangement uses TRBV10-3 and TRBJ2-7; no clear D. This TCR derives from a man between 18 and 35 years old in good health. Sequenced: naive CD4+ T cells sorted from blood. Subset described: CD45RA+ positively selected. The CDR3 here is CATKGPSYEQYF. CDR3 DNA sequence: TGTGCCACTAAGGGCCCCTCCTACGAGCAGTACTTC.